This TCR beta chain stems from a study of human T cells and chemical hapten exposure. Overall study context: Patients, a majority of them female, were diagnosed with alopecia areata, totalis or universalis. Points from the study as a whole: Expanded TCR sets contained significantly more large CDR3 similarity clusters than controls. Because all patients had alopecia, their immune responses might differ from healthy ones. With DPC sensitization, TCRs exceeding 1 in 1000 frequency showed no change.

Germline lookup yields CDR1 MNHEY and CDR2 SMNVEV (reference sequence). This CDR3 is 15 amino acids long. The V gene end was trimmed by 6 bases and the J gene end by 0 bases; junction bases not matched to a gene: 7. This clonotype came up a few times. The antigen is not known. TCRdb ran MiXCR on the RACE reads and lists one entry per CDR3 protein. This sample has 50,000 or so distinct CDR3 sequences, with 9.5% to 11% found just once. Time point here: patch test 1, 2 weeks after DPC sensitization. Described treatment: therapeutic diphenylcyclopropenone sensitization with weekly scalp DPC. Unseparated into fractions, whole blood served as the source from which total RNA was extracted.

The chain links TRBV27 to TRBJ1-1; 7 nucleotides agree with TRBD1. This TCR derives from a woman aged 40 to 50 with alopecia areata. Some clones in this sample may be carry-over from other donors' samples. Specimen: whole blood, collected in connection with sensitization to the hapten diphenylcyclopropenone (DPC). CDR3 in DNA: TGTGCCAGCAGACTAGGGGGACAGCTGAACACTGAAGCTTTCTTT. Encoded protein: CASRLGGQLNTEAFF.